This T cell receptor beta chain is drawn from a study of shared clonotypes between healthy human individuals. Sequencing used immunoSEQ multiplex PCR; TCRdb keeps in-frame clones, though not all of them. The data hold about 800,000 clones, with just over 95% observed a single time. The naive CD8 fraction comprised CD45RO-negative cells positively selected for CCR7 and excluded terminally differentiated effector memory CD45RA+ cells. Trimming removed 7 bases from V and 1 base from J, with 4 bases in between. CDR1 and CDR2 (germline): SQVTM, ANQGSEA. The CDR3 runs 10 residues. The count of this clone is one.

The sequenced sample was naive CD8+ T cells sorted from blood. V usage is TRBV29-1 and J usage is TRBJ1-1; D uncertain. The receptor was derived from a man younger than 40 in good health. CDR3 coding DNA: TGCAGCGCGGGGAACACTGAAGCTTTCTTT. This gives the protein CSAGNTEAFF. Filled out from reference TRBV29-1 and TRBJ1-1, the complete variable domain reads SAVISQKPSRDICQRGTSLTIQCQVDSQVTMMFWYRQQPGQSLTLIATANQGSEATYESGFVIDKFPISRPNLTFSTLTVSNMSPEDSSIYLCSAGNTEAFFGQGTRLTVV.